This record concerns one T cell receptor beta chain sequence. Its antigen remains unidentified. Using a J-beta primer mix together with a sample-barcoded 5' primer, a second PCR was run for about 6 to 11 cycles. Every sample produced at least 3 million CDR3-containing paired-end reads. TCRdb re-called the 5' RACE reads through MiXCR, storing one row per CDR3 protein. This table holds 2 million or so distinct CDR3 sequences, 40% to 55% found once. The sample comes from a study of blood T cells in healthy people across ages. This CDR3 comprises 14 residues. The germline V gene has CDR1 SGHRS and CDR2 YFSETQ. Deletions cut 4 bases from V and 1 base from J, with 10 bases between. The sample, around 9.9 milliliters of peripheral blood, was drawn from each donor. Notes on the study in general: There were more naive CD4+ cells and higher diversity in long-lived donors than in aged donors.

Sequencing was carried out using blood. The TCR originated in a woman aged 40 to 50 in good health. The J gene is TRBJ2-3, the V gene TRBV5-1; perhaps TRBD1 as D (6 bases). CDR3 protein: CASSVWTGTDTQYF. CDR3 DNA: TGCGCCAGCAGCGTATGGACAGGCACAGATACGCAGTATTTT. The whole variable domain, remainder taken from reference TRBV5-1 and TRBJ2-3, is KAGVTQTPRYLIKTRGQQVTLSCSPISGHRSVSWYQQTPGQGLQFLFEYFSETQRNKGNFPGRFSGRQFSNSRSEMNVSTLELGDSALYLCASSVWTGTDTQYFGPGTRLTVL.